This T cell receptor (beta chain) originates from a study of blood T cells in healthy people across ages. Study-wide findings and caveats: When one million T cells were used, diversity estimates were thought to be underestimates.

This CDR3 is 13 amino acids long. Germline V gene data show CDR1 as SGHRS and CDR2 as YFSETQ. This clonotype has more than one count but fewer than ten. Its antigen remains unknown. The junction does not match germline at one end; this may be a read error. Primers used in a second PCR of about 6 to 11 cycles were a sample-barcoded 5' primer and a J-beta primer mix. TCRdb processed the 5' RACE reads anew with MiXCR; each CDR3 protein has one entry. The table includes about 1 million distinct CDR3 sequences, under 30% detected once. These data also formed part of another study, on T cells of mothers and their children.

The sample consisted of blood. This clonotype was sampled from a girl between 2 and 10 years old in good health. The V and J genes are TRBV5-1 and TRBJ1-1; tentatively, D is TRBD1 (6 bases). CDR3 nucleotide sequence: TGCGCCGGCAGCCCTGCAGGGGCAACTGAAGCTTTCTTT. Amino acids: CAGSPAGATEAFF. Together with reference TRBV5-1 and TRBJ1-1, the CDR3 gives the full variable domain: KAGVTQTPRYLIKTRGQQVTLSCSPISGHRSVSWYQQTPGQGLQFLFEYFSETQRNKGNFPGRFSGRQFSNSRSEMNVSTLELGDSALYLCAGSPAGATEAFFGQGTRLTVV.